The clone carrying this T cell receptor beta chain was seen more than once but under ten times. The sample belongs to a study of identical twins. V dropped 1 base and J dropped 4; count of bases not matched to a gene: 9. The CDR3 has 16 amino acids. Germline loops: CDR1 SGHRS, CDR2 YFSETQ. Template switching supplied a universal primer site; unique molecular identifiers were carried on the cDNA. In TCRdb, the 5' RACE reads were re-called with MiXCR into one record per CDR3 protein. The profile shows approximately 530,000 distinct CDR3 sequences, about a fifth of them singletons. The sample also formed part of further work on yellow fever vaccine responses in identical twins.

The TCR originated in a woman aged 18-30 years in good health. Sequencing was done on a sample of CD4+ T cells sorted from blood. This chain joins TRBV5-1 and TRBJ2-5; 8 bases agree with TRBD1. CDR3 sequence reads: CASSLRQGSTLETQYF. The DNA for the CDR3 is TGCGCCAGCAGCTTGAGACAGGGGTCTACCTTAGAGACCCAGTACTTC.